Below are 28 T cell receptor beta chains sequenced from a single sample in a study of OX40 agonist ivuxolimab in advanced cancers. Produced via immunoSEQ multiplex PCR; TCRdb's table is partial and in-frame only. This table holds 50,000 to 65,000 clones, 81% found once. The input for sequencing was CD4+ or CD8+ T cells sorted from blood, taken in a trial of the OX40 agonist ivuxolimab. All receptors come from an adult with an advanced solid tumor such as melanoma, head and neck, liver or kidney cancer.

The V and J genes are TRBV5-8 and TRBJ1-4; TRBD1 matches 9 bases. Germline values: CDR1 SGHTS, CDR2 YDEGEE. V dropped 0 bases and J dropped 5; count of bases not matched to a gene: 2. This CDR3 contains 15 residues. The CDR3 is CASSLAGTGNEKLFF. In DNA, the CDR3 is TGTGCCAGCAGCTTGGCCGGGACAGGGAATGAAAAACTGTTTTTT.

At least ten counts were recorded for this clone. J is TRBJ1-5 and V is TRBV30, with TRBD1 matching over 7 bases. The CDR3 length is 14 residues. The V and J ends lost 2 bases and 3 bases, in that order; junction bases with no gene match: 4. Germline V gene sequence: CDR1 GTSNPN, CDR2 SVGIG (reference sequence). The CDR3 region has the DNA TGTGCCTGGAGTAGGGGACAGTCCAATCAGCCCCAGCATTTT. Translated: CAWSRGQSNQPQHF.

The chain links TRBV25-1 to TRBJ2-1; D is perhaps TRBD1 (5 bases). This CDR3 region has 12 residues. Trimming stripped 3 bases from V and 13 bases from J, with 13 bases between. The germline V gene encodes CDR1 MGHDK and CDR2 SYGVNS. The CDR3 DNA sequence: TGTGCCAGCAGTGAGCACGGGCAGGGCCAGTTCTTC. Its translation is CASSEHGQGQFF.

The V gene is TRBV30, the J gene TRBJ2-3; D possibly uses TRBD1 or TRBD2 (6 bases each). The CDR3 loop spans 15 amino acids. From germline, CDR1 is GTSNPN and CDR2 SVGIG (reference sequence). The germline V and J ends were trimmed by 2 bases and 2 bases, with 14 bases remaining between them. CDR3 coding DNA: TGTGCCTGGAGTAGGACAGCGGACTACACAGATACGCAGTATTTT. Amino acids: CAWSRTADYTDTQYF.

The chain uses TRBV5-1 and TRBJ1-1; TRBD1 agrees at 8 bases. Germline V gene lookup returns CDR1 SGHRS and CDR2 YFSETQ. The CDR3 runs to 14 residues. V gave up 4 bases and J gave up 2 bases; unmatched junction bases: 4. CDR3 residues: CASSLGQVNTEAFF. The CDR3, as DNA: TGCGCCAGCAGCCTGGGACAGGTTAACACTGAAGCTTTCTTT.

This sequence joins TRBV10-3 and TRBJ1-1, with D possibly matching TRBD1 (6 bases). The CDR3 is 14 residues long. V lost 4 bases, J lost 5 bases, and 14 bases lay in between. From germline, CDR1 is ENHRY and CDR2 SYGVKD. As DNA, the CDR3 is TGTGCCATCAGTGGCAGGGGAGAAGTGACTGAAGCTTTCTTT. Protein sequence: CAISGRGEVTEAFF.

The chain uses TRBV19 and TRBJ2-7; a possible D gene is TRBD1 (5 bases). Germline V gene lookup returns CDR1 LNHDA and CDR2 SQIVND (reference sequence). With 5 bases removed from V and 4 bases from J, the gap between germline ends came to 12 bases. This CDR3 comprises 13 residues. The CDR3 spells CASSAQTGYEQYF. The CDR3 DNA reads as TGTGCCAGTAGTGCCCAAACAGGTTACGAGCAGTACTTC.

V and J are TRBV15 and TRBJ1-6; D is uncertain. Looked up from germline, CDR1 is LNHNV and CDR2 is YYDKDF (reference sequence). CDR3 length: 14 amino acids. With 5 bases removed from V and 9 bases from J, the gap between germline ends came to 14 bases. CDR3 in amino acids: CATSQGSLGSPLHF. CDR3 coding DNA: TGTGCCACCAGCCAAGGGTCTTTGGGTTCACCCCTCCACTTT.

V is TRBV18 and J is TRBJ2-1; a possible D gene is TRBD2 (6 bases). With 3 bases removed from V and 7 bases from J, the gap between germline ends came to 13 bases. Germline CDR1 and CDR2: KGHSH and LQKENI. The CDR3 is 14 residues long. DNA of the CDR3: TGTGCCAGCTCACCTCGGGGACTGTTGAATGAGCAGTTCTTC. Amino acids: CASSPRGLLNEQFF.

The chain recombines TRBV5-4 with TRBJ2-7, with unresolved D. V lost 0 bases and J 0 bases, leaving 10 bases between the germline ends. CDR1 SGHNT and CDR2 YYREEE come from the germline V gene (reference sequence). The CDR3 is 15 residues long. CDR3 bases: TGTGCCAGCAGCTTGGGGGCTGTAAGCTCCTACGAGCAGTACTTC. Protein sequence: CASSLGAVSSYEQYF.

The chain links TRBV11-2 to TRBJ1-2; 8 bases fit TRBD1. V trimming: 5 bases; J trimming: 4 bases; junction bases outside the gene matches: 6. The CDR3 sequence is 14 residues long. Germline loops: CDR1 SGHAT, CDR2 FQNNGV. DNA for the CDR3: TGTGCCAGCAGCCCTACAGGGGGGATCTATGGCTACACCTTC. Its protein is CASSPTGGIYGYTF.

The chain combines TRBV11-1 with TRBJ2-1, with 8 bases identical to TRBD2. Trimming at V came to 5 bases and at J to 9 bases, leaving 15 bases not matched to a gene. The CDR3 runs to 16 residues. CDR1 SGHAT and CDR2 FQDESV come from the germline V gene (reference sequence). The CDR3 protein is CASSPRLALSQREQFF. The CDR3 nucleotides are TGTGCCAGCAGCCCAAGACTAGCGCTGTCCCAACGTGAGCAGTTCTTC.

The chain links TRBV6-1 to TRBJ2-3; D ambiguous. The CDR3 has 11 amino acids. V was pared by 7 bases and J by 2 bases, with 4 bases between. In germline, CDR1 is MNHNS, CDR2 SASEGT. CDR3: CASTSTDTQYF. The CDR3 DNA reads TGTGCCAGCACCTCCACAGATACGCAGTATTTT.

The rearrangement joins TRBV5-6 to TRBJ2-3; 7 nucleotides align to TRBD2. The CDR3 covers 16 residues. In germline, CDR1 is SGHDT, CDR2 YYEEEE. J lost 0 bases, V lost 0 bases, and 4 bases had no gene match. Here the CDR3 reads CASSLAGGISTDTQYF. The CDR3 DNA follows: TGTGCCAGCAGCTTGGCCGGGGGGATTAGCACAGATACGCAGTATTTT.

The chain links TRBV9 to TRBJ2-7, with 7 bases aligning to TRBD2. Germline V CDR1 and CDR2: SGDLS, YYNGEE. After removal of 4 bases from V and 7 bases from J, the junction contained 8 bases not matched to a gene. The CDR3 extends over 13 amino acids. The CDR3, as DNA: TGTGCCAGCAGCACAAGGGAGGGGAGGGAGCAGTACTTC. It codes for CASSTREGREQYF.

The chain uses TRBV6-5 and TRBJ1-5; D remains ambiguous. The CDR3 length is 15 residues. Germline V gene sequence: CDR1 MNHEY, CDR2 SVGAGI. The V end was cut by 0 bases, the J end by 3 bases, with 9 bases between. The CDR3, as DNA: TGTGCCAGCAGTTACTCTGGCAGGTACAATCAGCCCCAGCATTTT. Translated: CASSYSGRYNQPQHF.

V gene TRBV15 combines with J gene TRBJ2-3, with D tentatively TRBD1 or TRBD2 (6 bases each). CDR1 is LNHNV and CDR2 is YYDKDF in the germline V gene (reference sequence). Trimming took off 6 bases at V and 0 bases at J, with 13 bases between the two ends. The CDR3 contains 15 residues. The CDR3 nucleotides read TGTGCCACCAGTGTGGGGGGCCTGAGCACAGATACGCAGTATTTT. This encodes CATSVGGLSTDTQYF.

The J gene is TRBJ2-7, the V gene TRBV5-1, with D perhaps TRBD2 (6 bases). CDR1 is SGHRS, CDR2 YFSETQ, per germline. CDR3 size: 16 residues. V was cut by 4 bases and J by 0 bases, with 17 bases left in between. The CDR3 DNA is TGCGCCAGCAGCAGCTTAGTGGGGACTCGCTCCTACGAGCAGTACTTC. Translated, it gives CASSSLVGTRSYEQYF.

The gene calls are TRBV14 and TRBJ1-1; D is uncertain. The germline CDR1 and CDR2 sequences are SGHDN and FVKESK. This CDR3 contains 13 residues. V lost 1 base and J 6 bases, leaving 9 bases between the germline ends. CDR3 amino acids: CASSQVRGPEAFF. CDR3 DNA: TGTGCCAGCAGCCAAGTCAGAGGGCCTGAAGCTTTCTTT.

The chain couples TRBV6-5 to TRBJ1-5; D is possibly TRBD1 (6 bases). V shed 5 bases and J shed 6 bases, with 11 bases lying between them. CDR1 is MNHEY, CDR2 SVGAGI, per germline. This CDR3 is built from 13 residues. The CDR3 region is CASSEQGSQPQHF. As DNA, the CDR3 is TGTGCCAGCAGTGAACAGGGAAGTCAGCCCCAGCATTTT.

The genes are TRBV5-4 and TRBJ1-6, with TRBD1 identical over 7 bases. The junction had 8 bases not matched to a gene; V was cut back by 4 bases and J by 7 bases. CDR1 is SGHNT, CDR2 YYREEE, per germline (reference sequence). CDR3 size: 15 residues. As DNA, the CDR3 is TGTGCCAGCAGCCGCCAGACAGGGTGGAATTCACCCCTCCACTTT. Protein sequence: CASSRQTGWNSPLHF.

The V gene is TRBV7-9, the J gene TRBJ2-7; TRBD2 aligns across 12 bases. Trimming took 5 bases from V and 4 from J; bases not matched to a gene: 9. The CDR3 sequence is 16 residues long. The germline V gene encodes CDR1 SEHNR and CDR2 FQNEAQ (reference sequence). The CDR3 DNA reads TGTGCCAGCAGCGGCGGACTAGCGGGGAGCTCTTACGAGCAGTACTTC. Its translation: CASSGGLAGSSYEQYF.

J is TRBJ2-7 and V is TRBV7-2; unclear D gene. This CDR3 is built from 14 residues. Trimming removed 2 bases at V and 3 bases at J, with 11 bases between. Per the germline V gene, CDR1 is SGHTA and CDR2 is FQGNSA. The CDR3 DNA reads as TGTGCCAGCAGCTTAAATAGGGTCGGCTACGAGCAGTACTTC. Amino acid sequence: CASSLNRVGYEQYF. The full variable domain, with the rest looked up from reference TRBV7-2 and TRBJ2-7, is GAGVSQSPSNKVTEKGKDVELRCDPISGHTALYWYRQSLGQGLEFLIYFQGNSAPDKSGLPSDRFSAERTGGSVSTLTIQRTQQEDSAVYLCASSLNRVGYEQYFGPGTRLTVT.

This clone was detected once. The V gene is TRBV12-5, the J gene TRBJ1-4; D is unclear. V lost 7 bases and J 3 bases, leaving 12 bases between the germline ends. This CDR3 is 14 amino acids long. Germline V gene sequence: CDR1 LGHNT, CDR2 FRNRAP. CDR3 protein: CASAKGIANEKLFF. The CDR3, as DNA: TGTGCTAGTGCCAAAGGGATCGCTAATGAAAAACTGTTTTTT.

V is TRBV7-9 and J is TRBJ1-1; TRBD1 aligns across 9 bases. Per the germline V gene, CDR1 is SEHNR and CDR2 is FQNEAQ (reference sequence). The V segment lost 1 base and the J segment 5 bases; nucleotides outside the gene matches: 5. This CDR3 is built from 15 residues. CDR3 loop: CASSLGGQGWTEAFF. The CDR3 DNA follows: TGTGCCAGCAGCTTAGGGGGACAGGGCTGGACTGAAGCTTTCTTT.

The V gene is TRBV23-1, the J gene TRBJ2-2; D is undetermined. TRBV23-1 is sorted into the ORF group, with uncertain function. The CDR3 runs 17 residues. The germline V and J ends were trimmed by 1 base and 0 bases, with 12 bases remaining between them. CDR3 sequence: CASSQWRQTTNTGELFF. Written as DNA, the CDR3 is TGCGCCAGCAGTCAATGGCGACAAACCACGAACACCGGGGAGCTGTTTTTT.

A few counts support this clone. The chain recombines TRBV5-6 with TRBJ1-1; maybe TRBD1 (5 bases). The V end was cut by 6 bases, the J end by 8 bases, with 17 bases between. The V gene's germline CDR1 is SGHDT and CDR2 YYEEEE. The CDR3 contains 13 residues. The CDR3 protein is CASNSMGRTEAFF. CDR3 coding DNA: TGTGCCAGCAATTCCATGGGACGGACAGAAGCTTTCTTT.

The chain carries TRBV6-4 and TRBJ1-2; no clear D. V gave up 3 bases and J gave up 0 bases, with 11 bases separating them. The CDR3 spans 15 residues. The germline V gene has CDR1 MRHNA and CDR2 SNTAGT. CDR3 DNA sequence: TGTGCCAGCAGTGAGTTCGTGGGAGCTAACTATGGCTACACCTTC. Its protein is CASSEFVGANYGYTF.